What follows describes a single T cell receptor beta chain. This clonotype was seen repeatedly, ten times or more. No cognate antigen has been identified for it. No base quality values were provided; no much bigger clone lies one nucleotide off. This entry belongs to a study of T-cell reconstitution after alpha-beta-depleted transplantation in children (dated by TCRdb to the mid-2010s). Regarding the complete study: Using TCR repertoire profiling, the study quantitatively followed how T-cell immune reconstitution unfolded in children after TCRalphabeta/CD19-depleted allogeneic hematopoietic cell transplantation.

The method behind the library was PCR. The listed sequencing device is Illumina HiSeq 2500. TCR library preparation used molecular barcoding, with unique molecular identifiers applied to normalize quantification of the TCRbeta repertoire. The public reads were reprocessed in TCRdb via fastp at Q25 and MiXCR, keeping in-frame beta chains. CDR3 protein sequences are deduplicated, and each keeps its most common genes and DNA. The sample contains about 230,000 distinct CDR3 sequences, approximately 9.7% of them found a single time. Roughly 5.1% of the sample is in the top ten clones. Inclusive of the bounding cysteine and phenylalanine, the CDR3 is 15 residues long. The read is trimmed to its CDR3 DNA, 45 bases read in frame from base 1. CDR1 and CDR2 are read off the germline V gene (reference sequence) as LNHNV and YYDKDF. V is shortened by 1 base, J by 2 bases, and the region joining them spans 11 bases.

The chain is encoded by TRBV15 joined to TRBJ1-2, with the D gene uncertain. Sample: PBMCs from the stem cell graft donor, taken from the stem cell graft. This TCR was recovered from a human donor who donated a stem cell graft to a child with SCID. The CDR3 region reads CATSRGVSRNYGYTF. The nucleotide sequence reads as follows: TGTGCCACCAGCAGAGGGGTCTCGAGAAACTATGGCTACACCTTC. Full variable domain (CDR3 extended with the reference TRBV15 and TRBJ1-2 proteins): DAMVIQNPRYQVTQFGKPVTLSCSQTLNHNVMYWYQQKSSQAPKLLFHYYDKDFNNEADTPDNFQSRRPNTSFCFLDIRSPGLGDTAMYLCATSRGVSRNYGYTFGSGTRLTVV.